Here is one T cell receptor beta chain with its context. The antigen is unknown. Trimming took 4 bases from V and 7 from J, leaving 14 bases between them. Germline loops: CDR1 SGHAT, CDR2 FQNNGV. This CDR3 has 14 residues. Heparinised blood was drawn once per donor, averaging approximately 100 mL. The sample belongs to a study of beta chain features in type 1 diabetes. Study-level points and caveats: TCRB repertoires of naive, central memory and Treg cells appeared more similar among patients than among healthy donors.

Reverse transcribing all isolated RNA meant expressed TCRB transcripts were sequenced. TCRdb keeps only in-frame clones here, not all; method: immunoSEQ multiplex PCR. The sample records about 300,000 clones, under 8.5% being singletons. The TCR was taken from a woman aged 18-29 years in good health. J is TRBJ2-1 and V is TRBV11-2, with D possibly called TRBD1 or TRBD2 (6 bases each). Sequencing was carried out using central memory CD4+ T cells from blood. The CDR3, as DNA: TGTGCCAGCAGCTGGGGGGTCGACAGGAATGAGCAGTTCTTC. This sequence encodes CASSWGVDRNEQFF. The whole variable domain, remainder taken from reference TRBV11-2 and TRBJ2-1, is EAGVAQSPRYKIIEKRQSVAFWCNPISGHATLYWYQQILGQGPKLLIQFQNNGVVDDSQLPKDRFSAERLKGVDSTLKIQPAKLEDSAVYLCASSWGVDRNEQFFGPGTRLTVL.